This TCR beta chain came from a study of OX40 agonist ivuxolimab in advanced cancers. With respect to the entire study: Ivuxolimab was a fully human IgG2 agonistic monoclonal antibody targeting the costimulatory receptor OX40 (CD134). Intravenous ivuxolimab was administered to patients every 2 weeks at six dose levels: 0.01, 0.1, 0.3, 1.5, 3 and 10 mg/kg. Of the approximately 50 patients in dose escalation, 19 had hepatocellular carcinoma, around 15 had melanoma, 9 had renal cell carcinoma and 9 had head and neck cancer. The dose-escalation cohort was around 84% male with a mean age of about 54 years, ranging from roughly 20 to 80. Patients were allowed to have had prior anti-PD-1, anti-PD-L1 or anti-CTLA-4 therapy, and roughly two fifths of the dose-escalation patients had been treated with checkpoint inhibitors. Partial responses occurred in three dose-escalation patients, of whom one had hepatocellular carcinoma and two had cutaneous melanoma. Peripheral TCRbeta sequencing was intended to test whether TCR sequence diversity was altered and clonal T-cell expansion was caused by ivuxolimab. The paper describes the monotherapy dose-escalation part (N ≈ 49 patients) of the phase I trial of ivuxolimab. Summary of the overall study and its limitations: Low levels of normalized T-cell clonal expansion were also seen in some nonresponding patients. Partial responders in the 0.1-3.0 mg/kg groups had among the lowest normalized peripheral clonal expansion, especially among CD8+ T cells. Which antigens the clonally expanded peripheral T cells were specific for was not determined. At doses from 0.1 to 3.0 mg/kg, clonal expansion was seen in both CD4+ and CD8+ blood T cells between baseline and week 6. After ivuxolimab, more expanded clones were found on average in CD8+ T cells than in CD4+ T cells.

Genomic DNA was isolated from the sorted cells so that the TCRbeta CDR3 region could be sequenced. TCRbeta CDR3 regions were sequenced using the immunoSEQ Assay. As stored in TCRdb, this immuneACCESS dataset retains in-frame rearrangements with V and J assigned. A fraction of the clones does not appear; measured against another copy, unresolved V genes explain less than half of the discrepancy, and the remainder lacks a known reason. This sample holds tens of thousands of clones; 89% were observed only once. The top ten constitute approximately 20% of the sample. Patients with a history of autoimmune disease or receiving systemic immunosuppression were excluded from the trial. Peripheral blood for TCR sequencing was collected from all dose cohorts at baseline, on cycle 4 day 1, and on cycle 7 day 1. Samples came from an open-label, multicenter, first-in-human phase I dose-escalation trial of ivuxolimab. The trial enrolled adults with locally advanced or metastatic head and neck squamous cell, hepatocellular, melanoma or renal cell carcinoma. Before TCR sequencing, CD4+ T cells and CD8+ T cells were sorted from peripheral blood as separate populations.

A note on this clone: This clone's antigen is unknown. Per-base qualities were not stored, and no clone one base away is much larger.

CDR1 ENHRY and CDR2 SYGVKD are derived from the germline V gene. The CDR3, from cysteine to phenylalanine, totals 13 residues. Only the CDR3 DNA is retained, 39 bases long and in frame from the first base. V sheds 5 bases and J sheds 9 bases, leaving 14 bases between their ends. The sample in question was CD4+ or CD8+ T cells sorted from blood, obtained in a trial of the OX40 agonist ivuxolimab. In this chain, TRBV10-3 is recombined with TRBJ1-5, and the D gene may be TRBD1, 5 bases matching. This TCR derives from an adult with an advanced solid tumor such as melanoma, head and neck, liver or kidney cancer. For the CDR3, the sequence is CAISNGDHLPQHF. The base sequence is TGTGCCATCAGTAATGGGGACCATCTGCCCCAGCATTTT.